The 28 T cell receptor beta chains in this list originate from one sample, sequenced in a study of cytomegalovirus exposure and HLA in healthy donors. 13 Jbeta primers and 60 Vbeta primers were used for the PCR. Sequenced by immunoSEQ multiplex PCR; TCRdb stores in-frame clones only, minus some. This sample has 110,000 to 150,000 clones, with 75% to 85% found just once. The specimen was PBMCs. The receptors derive from a female donor in good health and CMV-seronegative.

The chain uses TRBV12-5 and TRBJ1-3; tentative D call: TRBD1 (6 bases). This CDR3 comprises 15 residues. Germline V gene data show CDR1 as LGHNT and CDR2 as FRNRAP. V lost 6 bases, J lost 1 base, and 13 bases lay in between. CDR3 amino acids: CASGRNQGSGNTIYF. As DNA, the CDR3 is TGTGCTAGTGGGCGGAACCAGGGGTCTGGAAACACCATATATTTT.

V gene TRBV18 combines with J gene TRBJ1-2; 8 bases map to TRBD1. Germline V lookup: CDR1 KGHSH, CDR2 LQKENI. V lost 4 bases and J lost 7; bases outside the gene matches: 8. The CDR3 has 14 residues. CDR3 sequence (DNA): TGTGCCAGCTCACTTTCGGACAGGGTGGCTGGCTACACCTTC. Protein: CASSLSDRVAGYTF.

The gene calls are TRBV4-3 and TRBJ2-1; 11 bases map to TRBD2. Germline V gene data show CDR1 as LGHNA and CDR2 as YSLEER. The trim removed 1 base at V and 6 bases at J, leaving 8 bases unmatched. The length of the CDR3 is 17 residues. As DNA, the CDR3 is TGCGCCAGCAGCCAAGTACTAGCGGGAGTACTAGGCAATGAGCAGTTCTTC. This translates into CASSQVLAGVLGNEQFF.

V gene TRBV7-2 combines with J gene TRBJ2-3; no clear D gene. The CDR3 loop spans 14 amino acids. Germline CDR1 and CDR2: SGHTA and FQGNSA. With 5 bases removed from V and 2 bases from J, the gap between germline ends came to 11 bases. Here the CDR3 reads CASSEILLTDTQYF. CDR3 sequence (DNA): TGTGCCAGCAGCGAGATACTTCTCACAGATACGCAGTATTTT.

This sequence joins TRBV5-1 and TRBJ2-7; 10 nucleotides align to TRBD1. This CDR3 contains 14 residues. Looked up from germline, CDR1 is SGHRS and CDR2 is YFSETQ. The J segment lost 3 bases and the V segment lost 7 bases, leaving 7 bases of the junction unmatched. As DNA, the CDR3 is TGCGCCAGCGCAACCGGACAGGGGGGCTACGAGCAGTACTTC. Encoded protein: CASATGQGGYEQYF.

This chain links TRBV19 with TRBJ1-5; no clear D gene. V was shortened by 5 bases and J by 5 bases, with 13 bases between the two germline ends. The germline V gene has CDR1 LNHDA and CDR2 SQIVND (reference sequence). The CDR3 is 14 amino acids. The CDR3 DNA is TGTGCCAGTAGTTCGACCCCAGGTTATCAGCCCCAGCATTTT. Translation gives CASSSTPGYQPQHF.

This rearrangement joins TRBV20-1 to TRBJ2-1; possible D gene TRBD2, 5 bases. The germline V gene has CDR1 DFQATT and CDR2 SNEGSKA (reference sequence). The CDR3 runs 11 residues. With 5 bases removed from V and 9 bases from J, the gap between germline ends came to 11 bases. The CDR3 here is CSAGMEVEQFF. The CDR3 DNA reads TGCAGTGCTGGAATGGAGGTTGAGCAGTTCTTC.

The rearrangement joins TRBV27 to TRBJ1-5; 7 bases are a match to TRBD1. CDR3 size: 15 residues. The J segment lost 2 bases and the V segment lost 3 bases, leaving 4 bases of the junction unmatched. Per germline, CDR1 MNHEY and CDR2 SMNVEV (reference sequence). The CDR3 reads CASSLLTGRNQPQHF. CDR3 in DNA: TGTGCCAGCAGTTTGTTGACAGGGCGCAATCAGCCCCAGCATTTT.

The V and J genes are TRBV28 and TRBJ1-2; the D gene is possibly TRBD1 (5 bases). The V and J ends lost 6 bases and 4 bases respectively, with 18 bases between them. From germline, CDR1 is MDHEN and CDR2 SYDVKM. This CDR3 has 15 residues. This CDR3 is CASSPHGGGFYGYTF. CDR3 DNA sequence: TGTGCCAGCAGCCCCCATGGGGGGGGATTCTATGGCTACACCTTC.

The chain is built from TRBV18 and TRBJ2-1; 10 bases map to TRBD2. J gave up 5 bases and V 4 bases, and 2 bases lay outside the gene matches. Germline loops: CDR1 KGHSH, CDR2 LQKENI. This CDR3 is 14 amino acids long. For the CDR3, the DNA is TGTGCCAGCTCACTAGCGGGGGGTGACAATGAGCAGTTCTTC. Encoded protein: CASSLAGGDNEQFF.

This clone has at least ten counts. This rearrangement joins TRBV11-2 to TRBJ2-7; 9 bases match TRBD1. The V and J ends lost 4 bases and 6 bases, in that order; junction bases with no gene match: 4. Germline loops: CDR1 SGHAT, CDR2 FQNNGV. The CDR3 spans 13 residues. CDR3 nucleotides: TGTGCCAGCAGCTCCGGGACAGGGACCGAGCAGTACTTC. Its translation: CASSSGTGTEQYF.

The chain uses TRBV6-5 and TRBJ2-3; TRBD2 matches 7 bases. The CDR3 has 15 amino acids. Per the germline V gene, CDR1 is MNHEY and CDR2 is SVGAGI. Trimming cost V 1 base and J 0 bases; bases outside gene matches: 1. CDR3 loop: CASSYYGGSTDTQYF. The CDR3 region has the DNA TGTGCCAGCAGTTACTACGGGGGGAGCACAGATACGCAGTATTTT.

The chain is built from TRBV29-1 and TRBJ2-7; 8 nucleotides agree with TRBD1. The CDR3 spans 12 residues. With V trimmed by 6 bases and J by 9 bases, 10 bases remained unmatched. Germline CDR1 and CDR2: SQVTM and ANQGSEA. CDR3 sequence (DNA): TGCAGCGTCGAAAACACAGGGGGTGGGCAGTACTTC. Translated: CSVENTGGGQYF.

The table lists this clone with a few counts. The chain employs TRBV7-9 and TRBJ1-5; D possibly corresponds to TRBD1 (6 bases). The CDR3 is 14 amino acids. Trimming cost V 2 bases and J 7 bases, with 12 bases left between them. Germline CDR1 and CDR2: SEHNR and FQNEAQ (reference sequence). CDR3 DNA sequence: TGTGCCAGCAGCTTACAGGGGTTGGCGCAGCCCCAGCATTTT. It yields the protein CASSLQGLAQPQHF.

This clone was found a few times. An end of the junction does not agree with germline; a read error may underlie this. This chain joins TRBV7-9 and TRBJ2-1; 13 nucleotides line up with TRBD2. The V gene's germline CDR1 is SEHNR and CDR2 FQNEAQ (reference sequence). This CDR3 is 16 amino acids long. CDR3 bases: TGTTCCAGCAGCTCCGGACTAGCGGGAGATGAAGATGAGCAGTTCTTC. This translates into CSSSSGLAGDEDEQFF.

CDR3 loop: CASSLGEVYEQYF. In DNA form, the CDR3 reads TGTGCCAGCAGCTTAGGGGAGGTCTACGAGCAGTACTTC. V usage is TRBV7-8 and J usage is TRBJ2-7, with TRBD2 as a possible D gene (6 bases). The CDR3 loop spans 13 amino acids. The V gene's germline CDR1 is SGHVS and CDR2 FQNEAQ. The V end was cut by 1 base, the J end by 3 bases, with 7 bases between.

The chain employs TRBV7-2 and TRBJ1-1; 7 bases map to TRBD1. CDR3 length: 13 amino acids. The V gene's germline CDR1 is SGHTA and CDR2 FQGNSA. The ends lost 3 bases at V and 7 bases at J; junction bases unmatched: 5. The DNA for the CDR3 is TGTGCCAGCAGCTTTCGGGACAGCGATGAAGCTTTCTTT. It codes for CASSFRDSDEAFF.

In regard to this clone: Relative to the germline gene, one junction end is altered; a read error may explain this. This chain connects TRBV5-6 to TRBJ1-2; D remains unclear. There are 14 residues in the CDR3. Per the germline V gene, CDR1 is SGHDT and CDR2 is YYEEEE. The CDR3 DNA reads as TGTGCCAGCAGCTTGCCCGTGCCTAAATATGGCTACACCTTC. This translates into CASSLPVPKYGYTF.

This clone occurred a few times. The CDR3 DNA reads TGTGCCAGCAGCATCGGACCCCCGGGGGGAGGGCAGTATTTT. It yields the protein CASSIGPPGGGQYF. This sequence joins TRBV9 and TRBJ2-3; 7 bases line up with TRBD2. This CDR3 has 14 amino acids. CDR1 is SGDLS and CDR2 is YYNGEE in the germline V gene. The V and J ends lost 4 bases and 11 bases, in that order; junction bases with no gene match: 13.

The chain recombines TRBV29-1 with TRBJ2-5; D might be TRBD1 (6 bases). The CDR3 loop spans 14 amino acids. The V end was cut by 3 bases, the J end by 5 bases, with 16 bases between. Germline assignment: CDR1 SQVTM and CDR2 ANQGSEA. As DNA, the CDR3 is TGCAGCGTTGAGCGATCCGGGACACGGGAGACCCAGTACTTC. Its translation is CSVERSGTRETQYF.

The rearrangement links TRBV11-2 to TRBJ2-7; unclear D gene. Between the trimmed V and J ends, which lost 3 bases and 7 bases, there was a span of 16 bases. This CDR3 has 14 residues. The germline gives CDR1 SGHAT, CDR2 FQNNGV. Here the CDR3 reads CASSFPSGLREQYF. CDR3 nucleotide sequence: TGTGCCAGCAGCTTCCCATCGGGTCTTAGGGAGCAGTACTTC.

The chain employs TRBV5-1 and TRBJ2-1, with D possibly matching TRBD2 (7 bases). Looked up from germline, CDR1 is SGHRS and CDR2 is YFSETQ. This CDR3 is built from 15 residues. Trimming pared 0 bases from V and 5 bases from J, leaving 12 bases between. The CDR3 nucleotides read TGCGCCAGCAGCTTGGGGGGGGGCCCACACAATGAGCAGTTCTTC. Amino acid sequence: CASSLGGGPHNEQFF.

The rearrangement uses TRBV29-1 and TRBJ2-2; 7 bases are a match to TRBD1. The CDR3 contains 14 residues. The ends lost 7 bases at V and 4 bases at J; junction bases unmatched: 9. Germline CDR1 is SQVTM and CDR2 is ANQGSEA. The CDR3 reads CSAEGARSTGELFF. CDR3 bases: TGCAGCGCCGAGGGGGCGCGGAGCACCGGGGAGCTGTTTTTT.

This sequence joins TRBV4-1 and TRBJ2-5; D is uncertain. Germline V lookup: CDR1 MGHRA, CDR2 YSYEKL. CDR3 size: 13 residues. V gave up 3 bases and J gave up 3 bases, with 8 bases separating them. The CDR3 DNA reads as TGCGCCAGCAGCCATCCTTCTAAAGAGACCCAGTACTTC. It codes for CASSHPSKETQYF.

This chain uses TRBV5-4 with TRBJ2-5; weak D call: TRBD1 (5 bases). CDR1 and CDR2 (germline): SGHNT, YYREEE (reference sequence). This CDR3 is 14 amino acids long. V lost 2 bases, J lost 3 bases, and 11 bases lay in between. CDR3 in DNA: TGTGCCAGCAGCTTAACAGCGACAGAAGAGACCCAGTACTTC. Amino acid sequence: CASSLTATEETQYF. The full variable domain, in which reference TRBV5-4 and TRBJ2-5 provide the parts outside the CDR3, is ETGVTQSPTHLIKTRGQQVTLRCSSQSGHNTVSWYQQALGQGPQFIFQYYREEENGRGNFPPRFSGLQFPNYSSELNVNALELDDSALYLCASSLTATEETQYFGPGTRLLVL.

The rearrangement links TRBV4-3 to TRBJ2-3; TRBD2 matches 10 bases. The CDR3 is 16 residues long. J lost 3 bases, V lost 2 bases, and 5 bases had no gene match. Germline V gene sequence: CDR1 LGHNA, CDR2 YSLEER. The CDR3 nucleotides are TGCGCCAGCAGCCAACTAGCGGGGGCCCTAACAGATACGCAGTATTTT. Translating gives CASSQLAGALTDTQYF.

The CDR3 loop reads CASRNSGRNYNEQFF. The CDR3 DNA is TGTGCCAGTAGGAATAGCGGGAGGAACTACAATGAGCAGTTCTTC. This chain links TRBV19 with TRBJ2-1; 10 positions match TRBD2. The germline V gene encodes CDR1 LNHDA and CDR2 SQIVND (reference sequence). The CDR3 is 15 amino acids. The trim removed 6 bases at V and 3 bases at J, leaving 5 bases unmatched. The variable domain in full, with the rest retrieved from reference TRBV19 and TRBJ2-1, is DGGITQSPKYLFRKEGQNVTLSCEQNLNHDAMYWYRQDPGQGLRLIYYSQIVNDFQKGDIAEGYSVSREKKESFPLTVTSAQKNPTAFYLCASRNSGRNYNEQFFGPGTRLTVL.

In this sample, this clone turned up a few times. The chain is built from TRBV2 and TRBJ1-6; the D gene is possibly TRBD1 (5 bases). The germline CDR1 and CDR2 sequences are SNHLY and FYNNEI. The CDR3 extends over 12 amino acids. V was pared by 8 bases and J by 9 bases, with 11 bases between. CDR3 DNA sequence: TGTGCCAGCGGGGGGGGTAGTTCACCCCTCCACTTT. Protein product: CASGGGSSPLHF.